The 23 T cell receptor beta chains below were found in one sample sequenced in a study of blood T cell repertoires in COVID-19. TCRdb's copy holds only in-frame clones and misses some; the assay was immunoSEQ multiplex PCR. The sample lists 130,000 or so clones; around nine tenths were seen once. Sequencing used peripheral blood. The source of these receptors is a woman in her 70s with COVID-19, enrolled during active disease.

In DNA form, the CDR3 reads TGTGCCAGCAGCCAGGACACGGGGGCTGGGGCCAACGTCCTGACTTTC. Its translation: CASSQDTGAGANVLTF. The rearrangement links TRBV3-1 (or the pseudogene TRBV3-2) to TRBJ2-6; tentative D call: TRBD2 (6 bases). V was cut by 3 bases and J by 2 bases, with 11 bases left in between. The CDR3 is 16 residues long. CDR1 and CDR2 (germline): LGHDT, YNNKEL (reference sequence).

This clone occurred a few times. The rearrangement links TRBV21-1 to TRBJ2-1; the table's D call, TRBD2, was not checked against the DNA. TRBV21-1 counts as a pseudogene. The CDR3 totals 15 residues. CDR3: CASSKEGDYSDEQFF. The CDR3 coding sequence is TGTGCCAGCAGCAAAGAAGGGGACTACTCGGATGAGCAGTTCTTC.

The CDR3 sequence: CSVERGRNYNEQFF. Here the CDR3 DNA reads TGCAGCGTAGAGCGGGGTCGGAACTACAATGAGCAGTTCTTC. The V and J genes are TRBV29-1 and TRBJ2-1; 7 bases match TRBD2. V trimming: 6 bases; J trimming: 3 bases; junction bases outside the gene matches: 8. Germline V CDR1 and CDR2: SQVTM, ANQGSEA. The CDR3 spans 14 residues.

The rearrangement links TRBV19 to TRBJ1-4, with 7 bases matching TRBD1. Germline CDR1 reads LNHDA; CDR2 reads SQIVND (reference sequence). The CDR3 is 17 amino acids. Trimming at V came to 1 base and at J to 4 bases, leaving 9 bases not matched to a gene. The DNA for the CDR3 is TGTGCCAGTAGTATAGCTCCGGGCAGGGGGGATAATGAAAAACTGTTTTTT. This gives the protein CASSIAPGRGDNEKLFF.

The chain has TRBV1 and TRBJ1-1; the D call TRBD1 from the table was never checked on the DNA. TRBV1 is termed a pseudogene. The CDR3 totals 16 residues. The DNA of the CDR3 is TGCACCAGCAGCCAAGAGTGGAACAGAAGGGGCACTGAAGCTTTCTTT. This gives the protein CTSSQEWNRRGTEAFF.

This chain uses TRBV18 with TRBJ1-2, with a possible D match to TRBD1 (6 bases). The CDR3 runs to 13 residues. The germline V gene encodes CDR1 KGHSH and CDR2 LQKENI. With 3 bases removed from V and 4 bases from J, the gap between germline ends came to 9 bases. The CDR3 sequence: CASSPGDTYGYTF. CDR3 DNA: TGTGCCAGCTCACCTGGGGACACCTATGGCTACACCTTC.

The chain combines TRBV27 with TRBJ2-7; 9 bases agree with TRBD1. The CDR3 length is 18 residues. CDR1 MNHEY and CDR2 SMNVEV come from the germline V gene (reference sequence). V trimming: 4 bases; J trimming: 2 bases; junction bases outside the gene matches: 15. The CDR3 nucleotides are TGTGCCAGCAGTTCCAGACAGTTTCGGACAGGGGCTACCTACGAGCAGTACTTC. Translated, it gives CASSSRQFRTGATYEQYF.

V and J are TRBV19 and TRBJ2-2; D is possibly TRBD1 (6 bases). V lost 10 bases and J 6 bases, leaving 27 bases between the germline ends. Per the germline V gene, CDR1 is LNHDA and CDR2 is SQIVND (reference sequence). CDR3 size: 17 residues. The CDR3 DNA follows: TGTGCCACCCTTAAGCCTCGGAAGGGGGAAGTCGCCGGGGAGCTGTTTTTT. Translated, it gives CATLKPRKGEVAGELFF.

This clone was seen only once. V is TRBV28 and J is TRBJ2-2; 10 nucleotides agree with TRBD1. Germline loops: CDR1 MDHEN, CDR2 SYDVKM. The CDR3 is made up of 16 amino acids. Losses at the gene ends were 6 bases for V and 5 bases for J; bases not matched to a gene: 9. The CDR3 is CASRSGQGVVTGELFF. In nucleotides, the CDR3 is TGTGCCAGCAGATCTGGACAGGGGGTCGTTACCGGGGAGCTGTTTTTT.

This clone was seen once. The chain has TRBV5-1 and TRBJ2-2; no clear D gene. This CDR3 comprises 17 residues. Per germline, CDR1 SGHRS and CDR2 YFSETQ. The ends were cut back, 3 bases at V and 0 bases at J, with 15 bases in the middle. This CDR3 reads CASSSSRSFANTGELFF. The CDR3 DNA sequence: TGCGCCAGCAGCTCGTCGCGGTCTTTCGCGAACACCGGGGAGCTGTTTTTT.

The chain combines TRBV7-9 with TRBJ1-1; D is unresolved. V dropped 0 bases and J dropped 4 bases, with 6 bases sitting between them. The germline CDR1 and CDR2 sequences are SEHNR and FQNEAQ (reference sequence). This CDR3 contains 13 residues. The CDR3 is CASSLAVATEAFF. The CDR3 DNA is TGTGCCAGCAGCTTAGCGGTGGCCACTGAAGCTTTCTTT.

The J gene is TRBJ2-1, the V gene TRBV7-2, with 12 positions matching TRBD2. Germline V CDR1 and CDR2: SGHTA, FQGNSA. The V segment lost 5 bases and the J segment 5 bases; nucleotides outside the gene matches: 1. This CDR3 is 14 amino acids long. CDR3 nucleotides: TGTGCCAGCAGCCGGACTAGCGGGAACAATGAGCAGTTCTTC. Protein product: CASSRTSGNNEQFF.

This clone was detected only a few times. The chain is built from TRBV19 and TRBJ1-1, with 10 bases that match TRBD1. The junction had 1 base not matched to a gene; V was cut back by 5 bases and J by 1 base. Per the germline V gene, CDR1 is LNHDA and CDR2 is SQIVND (reference sequence). This CDR3 has 14 amino acids. CDR3 region: CASSWDRGNTEAFF. CDR3 in DNA: TGTGCCAGTAGTTGGGACAGGGGGAACACTGAAGCTTTCTTT. The full variable domain, its missing parts supplied by reference TRBV19 and TRBJ1-1, is DGGITQSPKYLFRKEGQNVTLSCEQNLNHDAMYWYRQDPGQGLRLIYYSQIVNDFQKGDIAEGYSVSREKKESFPLTVTSAQKNPTAFYLCASSWDRGNTEAFFGQGTRLTVV.

J is TRBJ1-2 and V is TRBV9; TRBD1 matches 10 bases. The CDR3 has 14 amino acids. J gave up 5 bases and V 3 bases, and 4 bases lay outside the gene matches. Germline loops: CDR1 SGDLS, CDR2 YYNGEE. CDR3 sequence reads: CASSGQGARYGYTF. For the CDR3, the DNA is TGTGCCAGCAGCGGACAGGGGGCGCGTTATGGCTACACCTTC.

The chain combines TRBV5-5 with TRBJ1-6; D not resolved. CDR1 SGHKS and CDR2 YYEKEE come from the germline V gene (reference sequence). The CDR3 sequence is 15 residues long. V shed 0 bases and J shed 7 bases, with 11 bases lying between them. The CDR3 reads CASSLVAGGNSPLHF. Here the CDR3 DNA reads TGTGCCAGCAGCTTGGTGGCAGGTGGAAATTCACCCCTCCACTTT.

The CDR3 protein is CAWSGTNYEQYF. The CDR3 nucleotides read TGTGCCTGGAGTGGGACAAACTACGAGCAGTACTTC. The chain is built from TRBV30 and TRBJ2-7; D possibly corresponds to TRBD1 (5 bases). The germline CDR1 and CDR2 sequences are GTSNPN and SVGIG (reference sequence). Between the trimmed V and J ends, which lost 1 base and 3 bases, there was a span of 7 bases. The CDR3 has 12 amino acids. Complete variable domain (other parts from reference TRBV30 and TRBJ2-7): SQTIHQWPATLVQPVGSPLSLECTVEGTSNPNLYWYRQAAGRGLQLLFYSVGIGQISSEVPQNLSASRPQDRQFILSSKKLLLSDSGFYLCAWSGTNYEQYFGPGTRLTVT.

The chain recombines TRBV7-2 with TRBJ1-6, with unresolved D. Trimming took 5 bases from V and 4 from J, leaving 9 bases between them. CDR3 length: 14 amino acids. Germline loops: CDR1 SGHTA, CDR2 FQGNSA. This CDR3 is CASSPLSYNSPLHF. As DNA, the CDR3 is TGTGCCAGCAGCCCTCTGAGTTATAATTCACCCCTCCACTTT.

This clone was seen once. This chain connects TRBV10-2 to TRBJ1-2; 7 nucleotides match TRBD1. The CDR3 is made up of 13 amino acids. Germline lookup yields CDR1 WSHSY and CDR2 SAAADI. Trimming took 8 bases from V and 4 from J; bases not matched to a gene: 7. In DNA form, the CDR3 reads TGCGCCAGCGGGGACAGCCCCTTCTATGGCTACACCTTC. It is translated as CASGDSPFYGYTF.

The J gene is TRBJ1-5, the V gene TRBV7-9; TRBD1 is a possible D gene (5 bases). The germline CDR1 and CDR2 sequences are SEHNR and FQNEAQ (reference sequence). V gave up 1 base and J gave up 5 bases, with 6 bases separating them. The CDR3 sequence is 13 residues long. CDR3 DNA: TGTGCCAGCAGCTTAGAGGGGTATCAGCCCCAGCATTTT. This codes for CASSLEGYQPQHF.

The chain joins TRBV30 to TRBJ2-5; D possibly corresponds to TRBD2 (7 bases). Trimming removed 0 bases from V and 5 bases from J, with 16 bases in between. This CDR3 has 15 residues. Germline V gene sequence: CDR1 GTSNPN, CDR2 SVGIG (reference sequence). In DNA form, the CDR3 reads TGTGCCTGGAGTGTAGGGGGGGGGCACATGGAGACCCAGTACTTC. It translates to CAWSVGGGHMETQYF. Combining the CDR3 with reference TRBV30 and TRBJ2-5 gives the whole variable domain SQTIHQWPATLVQPVGSPLSLECTVEGTSNPNLYWYRQAAGRGLQLLFYSVGIGQISSEVPQNLSASRPQDRQFILSSKKLLLSDSGFYLCAWSVGGGHMETQYFGPGTRLLVL.

CDR3 region: CASSLWGGGNTIYF. For the CDR3, the DNA is TGTGCCAGCAGCTTATGGGGAGGGGGAAACACCATATATTTT. The V call is TRBV13, the J call TRBJ1-3; no firm D call. This CDR3 region has 14 residues. Trimming removed 2 bases at V and 4 bases at J, with 9 bases between. The germline CDR1 and CDR2 sequences are PRHDT and FYEKMQ (reference sequence).

The chain has TRBV28 and TRBJ2-3; possibly TRBD2 for D (7 bases). Germline V gene data show CDR1 as MDHEN and CDR2 as SYDVKM. V was shortened by 5 bases and J by 2 bases, with 17 bases between the two germline ends. The CDR3 has 16 amino acids. DNA for the CDR3: TGTGCCAGCAGTCCCGCCTGGGGGGGGGCCACAGATACGCAGTATTTT. Its translation: CASSPAWGGATDTQYF. Together with reference TRBV28 and TRBJ2-3, the CDR3 gives the full variable domain: DVKVTQSSRYLVKRTGEKVFLECVQDMDHENMFWYRQDPGLGLRLIYFSYDVKMKEKGDIPEGYSVSREKKERFSLILESASTNQTSMYLCASSPAWGGATDTQYFGPGTRLTVL.

V is TRBV13 and J is TRBJ2-2, with a possible D match to TRBD2 (5 bases). The CDR3 extends over 13 amino acids. Germline V gives CDR1 PRHDT, CDR2 FYEKMQ (reference sequence). The V and J ends lost 1 base and 7 bases respectively, with 7 bases between them. The CDR3 loop reads CASSLERDGELFF. The CDR3 nucleotides are TGTGCCAGCAGCTTAGAGAGGGACGGGGAGCTGTTTTTT. Full variable domain (missing parts from reference TRBV13 and TRBJ2-2): AAGVIQSPRHLIKEKRETATLKCYPIPRHDTVYWYQQGPGQDPQFLISFYEKMQSDKGSIPDRFSAQQFSDYHSELNMSSLELGDSALYFCASSLERDGELFFGEGSRLTVL.